This T cell receptor beta chain is from a study of beta chain features in type 1 diabetes. About the research overall: Healthy donors and patients showed comparable age, gender and cell yields.

In total, each donor contributed a single heparinised blood draw that averaged roughly 110 mL. Study observations and caveats: Among patients, naive, central memory and Treg TCRB repertoires appeared more similar than among healthy donors. Possible PCR preference for shorter templates applied equally to patients and controls.

Germline V gene sequence: CDR1 SNHLY, CDR2 FYNNEI. This CDR3 has 15 residues. Trimming took 0 bases from V and 6 from J, leaving 13 bases between them. About this clone: Its antigen is unknown.

As every portion of the isolated RNA was reverse transcribed, the sequencing read expressed TCRB transcripts. Sequencing used immunoSEQ multiplex PCR; TCRdb keeps in-frame clones, though not all of them. The sample shows 350,000 to 450,000 clones, roughly 15% of them seen only once. Specimen: naive CD4+ T cells from blood. The chain is built from TRBV2 and TRBJ2-3; the D gene is possibly TRBD2 (6 bases). The TCR was taken from a woman in her late teens or twenties in good health. In nucleotides, the CDR3 is TGTGCCAGCAGTGAAGCCTGGAGGGCCAGGGATACGCAGTATTTT. Encoded protein: CASSEAWRARDTQYF.